These T cell receptor beta chains were read from a single sample in a study of graft-versus-host responses after intestinal transplantation. No antigen is known for these receptors. Assay: immunoSEQ multiplex PCR; the TCRdb copy retains only in-frame clones and omits some. The data contain over 85,000 clones, 90% to 95% of them singletons. The sequences come from unstimulated CD4+ T cells sorted from spleen or lymph node cells, collected before transplant. Source of these receptors: a human donor who was the organ donor for an intestinal transplant. Each CDR3 is given with its conserved first and last residue. The order of the fields is CDR3 length, clone size, V gene, D gene, J gene, CDR3 protein, CDR3 DNA. The D gene is left open where the match is weak. Size is stated for part of the rows, as once, few or many counts, or as a class when the clone is expanded.

>12|NA|TRBV28|NA|TRBJ1-6
CASLPVGRPLHF
TGTGCCAGCTTACCCGTCGGGAGACCCCTCCACTTT
>14|NA|TRBV2|TRBD1|TRBJ2-7
CASSVDRGRGEQYF
TGTGCCAGCAGTGTTGACAGGGGGCGTGGCGAGCAGTACTTC
>13|once|TRBV9|TRBD2|TRBJ2-3
CASSVVAGDTQYF
TGTGCCAGCAGCGTCGTAGCGGGGGATACGCAGTATTTT
>15|NA|TRBV18|NA|TRBJ1-6
CASSLRQKYNSPLHF
TGTGCCAGCTCACTCAGACAGAAATATAATTCACCCCTCCACTTT
>15|NA|TRBV4-2|NA|TRBJ2-2
CASSQVSTGTGELFF
TGTGCCAGCAGCCAAGTTAGCACGGGCACCGGGGAGCTGTTTTTT
>12|NA|TRBV5-4|NA|TRBJ2-1
CAGGFSYNEQFF
TGTGCCGGCGGTTTCTCCTACAATGAGCAGTTCTTC
>18|NA|TRBV4-3|TRBD2|TRBJ2-1
CASSQGTRGGVRSNEQFF
TGCGCCAGCAGCCAAGGGACCCGGGGAGGGGTGCGGAGTAATGAGCAGTTCTTC
>15|NA|TRBV4-3|NA|TRBJ2-1
CASSQGLGLRNEQFF
TGCGCCAGCAGCCAAGGCTTGGGGCTGAGGAATGAGCAGTTCTTC
>11|NA|TRBV7-2|NA|TRBJ2-7
CASSYTYEQYF
TGTGCCAGCAGCTATACCTACGAGCAGTACTTC
>14|NA|TRBV5-1|NA|TRBJ2-7
CASSLVGDNYEQYF
TGCGCCAGCAGCTTGGTGGGGGACAACTACGAGCAGTACTTC
>16|NA|TRBV5-4|NA|TRBJ1-1
CASSLGVSSGNTEAFF
TGTGCCAGCAGCTTGGGAGTTTCTAGCGGGAACACTGAAGCTTTCTTT
>13|NA|TRBV6-1|NA|TRBJ2-2
CASSALRTGELFF
TGTGCCAGCAGTGCCCTCCGGACCGGGGAGCTGTTTTTT
>14|NA|TRBV6-5|NA|TRBJ1-2
CASSYGRGDYGYTF
TGTGCCAGCAGTTACGGCAGGGGAGACTATGGCTACACCTTC
>11|NA|TRBV6-6|NA|TRBJ2-7
CASRRGYEQYF
TGTGCCAGCAGAAGGGGCTACGAGCAGTACTTC
>15|NA|TRBV7-3|TRBD2|TRBJ2-3
CASSLTSGGTDTQYF
TGTGCCAGCAGCTTGACTAGCGGGGGCACAGATACGCAGTATTTT
>14|NA|TRBV5-6|NA|TRBJ1-4
CASRTGPTNEKLFF
TGTGCCAGCAGGACAGGACCAACTAATGAAAAACTGTTTTTT
>16|once|TRBV5-4|TRBD1|TRBJ2-3
CASSLRDRGVWDTQYF
TGTGCCAGCAGCTTGCGGGACAGGGGGGTTTGGGATACGCAGTATTTT
>16|NA|TRBV7-9|TRBD1|TRBJ2-7
CASSPGAGTGTYEQYF
TGTGCCAGCAGCCCAGGGGCCGGGACAGGGACCTACGAGCAGTACTTC
>15|NA|TRBV7-9|TRBD2|TRBJ2-2
CASSSLAGAGGELFF
TGTGCCAGCAGCTCCCTAGCGGGGGCGGGCGGGGAGCTGTTTTTT
>16|NA|TRBV5-1|NA|TRBJ1-2
CASSSPAGPTNYGYTF
TGCGCCAGCAGCTCCCCCGCGGGGCCCACTAACTATGGCTACACCTTC
>16|NA|TRBV7-7|NA|TRBJ2-2
CASSSGGRGPTGELFF
TGTGCTAGCAGCTCCGGCGGGCGTGGGCCTACCGGGGAGCTGTTTTTT
>14|NA|TRBV7-2|NA|TRBJ2-3
CASSPRASADTQYF
TGTGCCAGCAGCCCGAGGGCTAGTGCAGATACGCAGTATTTT
>13|NA|TRBV29-1|TRBD2|TRBJ2-2
CSVERGRTGELFF
TGCAGCGTTGAGCGGGGGAGGACCGGGGAGCTGTTTTTT
>15|NA|TRBV5-6|TRBD1|TRBJ2-7
CASSRFRDRDYEQYF
TGTGCCAGCAGCCGCTTCCGGGACAGGGACTACGAGCAGTACTTC
>13|NA|TRBV5-1|TRBD1|TRBJ1-1
CASRHRGNTEAFF
TGCGCCAGCAGGCACAGGGGGAACACTGAAGCTTTCTTT
>12|NA|TRBV28|NA|TRBJ1-4
CASSGTTEKLFF
TGTGCCAGCTCGGGGACTACGGAAAAACTGTTTTTT
>14|NA|TRBV7-2|NA|TRBJ2-5
CASSLALGVETQYF
TGTGCCAGCAGCTTAGCGCTCGGGGTTGAGACCCAGTACTTC
>15|NA|TRBV21-1|NA|TRBJ1-2
CASSKARDLSYGYTF
TGTGCCAGCAGCAAAGCTCGGGATCTGAGCTATGGCTACACCTTC
>13|NA|TRBV9|NA|TRBJ1-2
CASSVGGGYGYTF
TGTGCCAGCAGCGTAGGGGGCGGCTATGGCTACACCTTC
>16|NA|TRBV7-6|NA|TRBJ1-2
CASSPLVAEPRYGYTF
TGTGCCAGCAGCCCCCTCGTGGCAGAACCTCGCTATGGCTACACCTTC
>17|NA|TRBV6-8|NA|TRBJ1-1
CASSYSIRVKPSTEAFF
TGTGCCAGCAGTTACTCGATACGGGTGAAGCCCAGCACTGAAGCTTTCTTT
>18|NA|TRBV28|TRBD1|TRBJ1-6
CASRYRDRFISYNSPLHF
TGTGCCAGCAGATATAGGGACAGGTTTATCTCCTATAATTCACCCCTCCACTTT
>16|NA|TRBV7-9|TRBD2|TRBJ2-7
CASSLPNPGTSHEQYF
TGTGCCAGCAGCTTGCCCAACCCCGGGACTAGCCACGAGCAGTACTTC
>18|NA|TRBV4-3|TRBD1|TRBJ1-2
CASSQERGTGGFNYGYTF
TGCGCCAGCAGCCAAGAGAGGGGCACAGGGGGCTTTAACTATGGCTACACCTTC
>14|NA|TRBV7-2|NA|TRBJ2-1
CAGSSRGAYNEQFF
TGTGCCGGGTCCTCTCGCGGGGCCTACAATGAGCAGTTCTTC
>18|NA|TRBV4-1|TRBD1|TRBJ2-6
CASSQEGQGAAGANVLTF
TGCGCCAGCAGCCAAGAAGGACAGGGGGCGGCTGGGGCCAACGTCCTGACTTTC
>15|NA|TRBV4-1|NA|TRBJ2-5
CASSQDRARRETQYF
TGCGCCAGCAGCCAAGATAGAGCTAGACGAGAGACCCAGTACTTC
>16|NA|TRBV15|TRBD1|TRBJ1-1
CATSRDLGQGLTEAFF
TGTGCCACCAGCAGAGATCTAGGACAGGGGTTAACTGAAGCTTTCTTT
>16|NA|TRBV18|TRBD1|TRBJ2-5
CASSPLGQGARGTQYF
TGTGCCAGCTCACCACTCGGACAGGGGGCCCGGGGGACCCAGTACTTC
>15|NA|TRBV30|NA|TRBJ2-7
CAWRQGHFSSYEQYF
TGTGCCTGGAGGCAGGGACACTTTAGCTCCTACGAGCAGTACTTC
>16|NA|TRBV19|TRBD2|TRBJ2-7
CASSPRGAGGRYEQYF
TGTGCCAGTAGTCCCCGGGGAGCGGGGGGGCGTTACGAGCAGTACTTC
>17|NA|TRBV7-9|TRBD2|TRBJ2-3
CASSLATSGLMTDTQYF
TGTGCCAGCAGCTTGGCGACTAGCGGGCTCATGACAGATACGCAGTATTTT
>16|NA|TRBV18|NA|TRBJ2-2
CASSLQSSLSTGELFF
TGTGCCAGCTCACTACAGTCTAGCCTAAGCACCGGGGAGCTGTTTTTT
>17|NA|TRBV6-1|TRBD1|TRBJ2-7
CASSELRRDRASYEQYF
TGTGCCAGCAGTGAACTGAGGCGGGACAGGGCCTCCTACGAGCAGTACTTC
>11|NA|TRBV28|NA|TRBJ1-2
CASSGGNGYTF
TGTGCCAGCAGTGGCGGGAATGGCTACACCTTC
>16|NA|TRBV4-2|TRBD1|TRBJ1-4
CASSHGQGRGDEKLFF
TGTGCCAGCAGCCATGGACAGGGAAGGGGGGATGAAAAACTGTTTTTT
>14|few|TRBV6-6|NA|TRBJ1-6
CASSSVGGNSPLHF
TGTGCCAGCAGTTCCGTGGGGGGTAATTCACCCCTCCACTTT
>16|NA|TRBV15|NA|TRBJ2-1
CATSRDSPATPNEQFF
TGTGCCACCAGCAGAGATAGCCCGGCAACGCCCAATGAGCAGTTCTTC
>14|NA|TRBV11-2|TRBD2|TRBJ2-5
CASSHGGAEETQYF
TGTGCCAGCAGCCACGGGGGGGCTGAAGAGACCCAGTACTTC
>18|once|TRBV5-5|NA|TRBJ1-4
CASSPFLGGVGYNEKLFF
TGTGCCAGCAGCCCCTTTCTCGGCGGGGTCGGTTATAATGAAAAACTGTTTTTT
>16|once|TRBV4-1|TRBD2|TRBJ2-7
CASSQEVGGKPYEQYF
TGCGCCAGCAGCCAAGAGGTCGGGGGGAAGCCCTACGAGCAGTACTTC
>14|NA|TRBV4-1|NA|TRBJ1-5
CASSQVYSNQPQHF
TGCGCCAGCAGCCAAGTTTATAGCAATCAGCCCCAGCATTTT
>19|NA|TRBV4-1|TRBD2|TRBJ2-1
CASSPYGLAGAWVVDEQFF
TGCGCCAGCAGCCCCTACGGACTAGCGGGGGCTTGGGTTGTGGATGAGCAGTTCTTC
>14|NA|TRBV7-9|NA|TRBJ2-3
CASSLDRDTDTQYF
TGTGCCAGCAGCTTAGACAGAGACACAGATACGCAGTATTTT
>13|NA|TRBV27|NA|TRBJ2-3
CASSSPYTDTQYF
TGTGCCAGCAGTTCCCCCTACACAGATACGCAGTATTTT